The TCR beta chain described here comes from a study of Graves' ophthalmopathy and Graves' hyperthyroidism. Study-wide points: The model flagged ophthalmopathy progression at around 70% sensitivity and 72% to 80% specificity.

V was cut by 6 bases and J by 6 bases, with 9 bases left in between. CDR3 length: 12 amino acids. No donor had other autoimmune disease, uncontrolled infection, pregnancy or lactation. This clonotype has at least ten counts. The target antigen is unknown. Amplification targeted the TCR beta CDR3 regions, with RNA transcripts as the source material. Following a first-round RT-PCR that used HTBI primers, a second-round multiplex PCR was carried out. In TCRdb, the multiplex PCR reads were re-called with MiXCR into one record per CDR3 protein. The table has about 410,000 distinct CDR3 sequences, around 18% seen once.

This receptor was identified in a young woman with Graves' ophthalmopathy. Sequenced input: peripheral blood. V and J are TRBV12-3 or TRBV12-4 and TRBJ1-5; possible D gene TRBD1, 6 bases. For the CDR3, the DNA is TGTGCCAGCAGCCAGGGGTCTCAGCCCCAGCATTTT. It translates to CASSQGSQPQHF.